The clone carrying this T cell receptor beta chain was counted at least ten times. Its antigen remains unidentified. This CDR3 contains 14 residues. V was trimmed by 3 bases and J by 2 bases, leaving 8 bases between them. TCRdb used MiXCR to reprocess the 5' RACE reads, holding one entry per CDR3 protein. This sample has roughly 700,000 distinct CDR3 sequences, with 8.5% to 9% found just once. The entry originates in a study of identical twins. Whole-study results and caveats: Modelling approaches yielded underestimates of out-of-frame TCR alpha sharing between monozygotic twins.

This same sample was also part of a study on yellow fever vaccine responses in identical twins.

This clonotype originated in a woman aged 18 to 35 in good health. Material: PBMCs. V usage is TRBV12-3 or TRBV12-4 and J usage is TRBJ1-5; D uncertain. DNA of the CDR3: TGTGCCAGCAGTTTGTATCAGGGCAATCAGCCCCAGCATTTT. It translates to CASSLYQGNQPQHF.